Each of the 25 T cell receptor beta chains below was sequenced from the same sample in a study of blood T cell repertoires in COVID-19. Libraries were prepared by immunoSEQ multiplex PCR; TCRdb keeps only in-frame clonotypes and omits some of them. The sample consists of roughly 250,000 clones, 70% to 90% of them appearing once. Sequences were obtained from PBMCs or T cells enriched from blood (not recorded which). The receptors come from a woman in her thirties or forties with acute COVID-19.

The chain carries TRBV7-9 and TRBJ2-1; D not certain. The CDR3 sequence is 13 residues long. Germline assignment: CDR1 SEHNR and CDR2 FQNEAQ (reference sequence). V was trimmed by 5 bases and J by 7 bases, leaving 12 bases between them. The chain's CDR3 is CASSVPVSNEQFF. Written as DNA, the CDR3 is TGTGCCAGCAGCGTACCAGTTTCGAATGAGCAGTTCTTC.

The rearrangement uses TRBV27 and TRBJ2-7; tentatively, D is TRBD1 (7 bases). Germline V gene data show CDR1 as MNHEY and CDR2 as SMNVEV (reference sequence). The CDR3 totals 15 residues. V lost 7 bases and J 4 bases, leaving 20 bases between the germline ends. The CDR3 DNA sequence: TGTGCCAGCATGGAGAGGGCAGGGGGGCTTTACGAGCAGTACTTC. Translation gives CASMERAGGLYEQYF.

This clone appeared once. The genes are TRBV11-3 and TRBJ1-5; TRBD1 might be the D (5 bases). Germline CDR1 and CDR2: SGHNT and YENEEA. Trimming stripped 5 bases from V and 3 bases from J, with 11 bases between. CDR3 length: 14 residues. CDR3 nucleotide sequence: TGTGCCAGCAGCCGGGCAGGGATCAATCAGCCCCAGCATTTT. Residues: CASSRAGINQPQHF.

CDR3 DNA sequence: TGCAGCGTTGCCCCACTAGCGATCTACAATGAGCAGTTCTTC. Translated, it gives CSVAPLAIYNEQFF. The chain is built from TRBV29-1 and TRBJ2-1, with 7 bases that match TRBD2. This CDR3 region has 14 residues. The germline CDR1 and CDR2 sequences are SQVTM and ANQGSEA. The V gene end was trimmed by 4 bases and the J gene end by 3 bases; junction bases not matched to a gene: 6.

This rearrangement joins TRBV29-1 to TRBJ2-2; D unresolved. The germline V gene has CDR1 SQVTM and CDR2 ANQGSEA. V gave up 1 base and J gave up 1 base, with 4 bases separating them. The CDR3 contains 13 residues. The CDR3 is CSVEAVNTGELFF. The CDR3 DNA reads TGCAGCGTTGAAGCGGTGAACACCGGGGAGCTGTTTTTT.

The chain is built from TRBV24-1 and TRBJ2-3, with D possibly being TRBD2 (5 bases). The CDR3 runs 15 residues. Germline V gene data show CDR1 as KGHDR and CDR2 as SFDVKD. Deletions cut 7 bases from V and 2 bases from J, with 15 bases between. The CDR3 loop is CATSYGLPTTDTQYF. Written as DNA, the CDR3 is TGTGCCACCAGCTACGGACTCCCCACCACAGATACGCAGTATTTT.

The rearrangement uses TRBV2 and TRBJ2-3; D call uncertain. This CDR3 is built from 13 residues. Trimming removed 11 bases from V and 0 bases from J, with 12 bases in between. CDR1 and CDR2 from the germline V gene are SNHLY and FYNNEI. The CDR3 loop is CASTAESTDTQYF. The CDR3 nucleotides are TGTGCCTCCACGGCGGAAAGCACAGATACGCAGTATTTT.

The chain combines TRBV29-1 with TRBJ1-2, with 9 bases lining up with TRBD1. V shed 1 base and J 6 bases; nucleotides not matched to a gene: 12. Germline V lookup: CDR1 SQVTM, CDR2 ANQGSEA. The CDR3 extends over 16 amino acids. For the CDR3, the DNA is TGCAGCGTTGAAGCAACGCACGGACAGGGGAACGATGGCTACACCTTC. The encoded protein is CSVEATHGQGNDGYTF.

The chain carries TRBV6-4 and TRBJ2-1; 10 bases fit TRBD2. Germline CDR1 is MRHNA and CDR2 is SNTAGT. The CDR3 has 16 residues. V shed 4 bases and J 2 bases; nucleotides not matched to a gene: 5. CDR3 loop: CASSVTSGTPYNEQFF. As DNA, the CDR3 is TGTGCCAGCAGTGTTACTAGCGGGACCCCCTACAATGAGCAGTTCTTC.

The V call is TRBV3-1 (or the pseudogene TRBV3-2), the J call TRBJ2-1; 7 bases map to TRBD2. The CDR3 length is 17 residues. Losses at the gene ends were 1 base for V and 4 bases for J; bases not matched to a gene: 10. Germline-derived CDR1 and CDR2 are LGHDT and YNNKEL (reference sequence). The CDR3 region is CASSQVASGIPYNEQFF. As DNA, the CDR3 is TGTGCCAGCAGCCAAGTTGCCAGCGGGATACCTTACAATGAGCAGTTCTTC.

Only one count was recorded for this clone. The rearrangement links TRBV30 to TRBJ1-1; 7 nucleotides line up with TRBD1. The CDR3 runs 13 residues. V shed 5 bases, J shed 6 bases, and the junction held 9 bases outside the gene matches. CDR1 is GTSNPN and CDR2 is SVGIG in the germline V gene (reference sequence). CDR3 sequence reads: CAWPRQGLPEAFF. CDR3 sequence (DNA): TGTGCCTGGCCCAGACAGGGTTTGCCTGAAGCTTTCTTT.

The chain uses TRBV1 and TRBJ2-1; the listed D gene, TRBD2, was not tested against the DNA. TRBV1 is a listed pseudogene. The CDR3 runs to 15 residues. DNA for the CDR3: TGCACCAGCAGCCCACACCCGACTAGTGCAGGTGAGCAGTTCTTC. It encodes CTSSPHPTSAGEQFF.

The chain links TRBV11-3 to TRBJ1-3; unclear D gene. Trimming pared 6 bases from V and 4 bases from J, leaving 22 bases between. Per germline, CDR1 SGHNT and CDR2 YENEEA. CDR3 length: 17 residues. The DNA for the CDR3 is TGTGCCAGCAGTTTCCGAGGGTCCCGTCGTGCGGGAAACACCATATATTTT. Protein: CASSFRGSRRAGNTIYF. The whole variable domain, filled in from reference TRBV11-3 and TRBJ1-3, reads EAGVVQSPRYKIIEKKQPVAFWCNPISGHNTLYWYLQNLGQGPELLIRYENEEAVDDSQLPKDRFSAERLKGVDSTLKIQPAELGDSAVYLCASSFRGSRRAGNTIYFGEGSWLTVV.

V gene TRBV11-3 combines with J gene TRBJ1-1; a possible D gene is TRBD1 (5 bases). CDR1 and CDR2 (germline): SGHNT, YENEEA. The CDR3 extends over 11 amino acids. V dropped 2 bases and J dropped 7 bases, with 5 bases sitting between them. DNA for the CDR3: TGTGCCAGCAGCTTAACAGGTGAAGCTTTCTTT. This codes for CASSLTGEAFF.

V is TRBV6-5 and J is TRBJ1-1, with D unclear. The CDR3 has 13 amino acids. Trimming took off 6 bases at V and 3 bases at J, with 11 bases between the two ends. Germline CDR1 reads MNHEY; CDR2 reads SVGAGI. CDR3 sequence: CASRVQVDTEAFF. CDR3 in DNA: TGTGCCAGCAGGGTCCAGGTGGACACTGAAGCTTTCTTT.

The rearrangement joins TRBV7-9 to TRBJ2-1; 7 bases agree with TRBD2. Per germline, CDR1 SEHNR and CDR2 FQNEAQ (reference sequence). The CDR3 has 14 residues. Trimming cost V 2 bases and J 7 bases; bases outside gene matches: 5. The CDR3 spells CASSLIQRDNEQFF. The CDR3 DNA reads TGTGCCAGCAGCTTAATTCAGCGGGATAATGAGCAGTTCTTC.

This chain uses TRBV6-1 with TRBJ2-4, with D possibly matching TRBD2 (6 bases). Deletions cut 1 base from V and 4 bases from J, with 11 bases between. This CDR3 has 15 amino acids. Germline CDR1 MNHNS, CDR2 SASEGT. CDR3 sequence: CASSEGTLAKNIQYF. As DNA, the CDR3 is TGTGCCAGCAGTGAAGGAACCCTAGCGAAAAACATTCAGTACTTC.

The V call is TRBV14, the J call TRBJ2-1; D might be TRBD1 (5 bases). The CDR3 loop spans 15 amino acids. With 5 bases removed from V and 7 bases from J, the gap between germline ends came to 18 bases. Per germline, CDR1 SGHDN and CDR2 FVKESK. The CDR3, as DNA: TGTGCCAGCAGCTTACCTCGACAGAGTACGAATGAGCAGTTCTTC. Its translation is CASSLPRQSTNEQFF.

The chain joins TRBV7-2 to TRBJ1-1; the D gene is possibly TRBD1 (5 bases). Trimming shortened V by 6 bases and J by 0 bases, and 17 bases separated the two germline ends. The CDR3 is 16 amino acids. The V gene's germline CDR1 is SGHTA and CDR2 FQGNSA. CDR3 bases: TGTGCCAGCAGAAGCAGGACCGGGGGGATGAACACTGAAGCTTTCTTT. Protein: CASRSRTGGMNTEAFF.

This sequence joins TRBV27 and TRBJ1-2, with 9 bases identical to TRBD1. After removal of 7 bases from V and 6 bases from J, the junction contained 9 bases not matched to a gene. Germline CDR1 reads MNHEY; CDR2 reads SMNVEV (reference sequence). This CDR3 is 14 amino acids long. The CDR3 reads CASILTGGQDGYTF. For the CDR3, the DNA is TGTGCCAGCATATTGACAGGGGGTCAGGATGGCTACACCTTC.

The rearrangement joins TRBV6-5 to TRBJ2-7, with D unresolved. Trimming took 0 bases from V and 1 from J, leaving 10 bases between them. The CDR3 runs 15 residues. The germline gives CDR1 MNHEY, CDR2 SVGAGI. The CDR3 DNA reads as TGTGCCAGCAGTTACTCAATGACGGGTTCCTACGAGCAGTACTTC. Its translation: CASSYSMTGSYEQYF.

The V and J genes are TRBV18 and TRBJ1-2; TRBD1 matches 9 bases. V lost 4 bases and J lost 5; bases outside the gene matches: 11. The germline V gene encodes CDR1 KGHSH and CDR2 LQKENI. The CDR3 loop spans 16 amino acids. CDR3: CASSLGTGGAAYGYTF. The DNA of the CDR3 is TGTGCCAGCTCACTTGGAACAGGGGGCGCTGCATATGGCTACACCTTC. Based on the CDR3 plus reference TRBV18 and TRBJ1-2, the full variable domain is NAGVMQNPRHLVRRRGQEARLRCSPMKGHSHVYWYRQLPEEGLKFMVYLQKENIIDESGMPKERFSAEFPKEGPSILRIQQVVRGDSAAYFCASSLGTGGAAYGYTFGSGTRLTVV.

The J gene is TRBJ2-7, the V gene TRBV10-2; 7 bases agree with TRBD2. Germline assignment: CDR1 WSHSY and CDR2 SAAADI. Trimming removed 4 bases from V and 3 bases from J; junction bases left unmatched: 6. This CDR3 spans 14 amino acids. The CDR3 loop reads CASSAGREIYEQYF. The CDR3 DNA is TGCGCCAGCAGTGCCGGGCGGGAGATCTACGAGCAGTACTTC.

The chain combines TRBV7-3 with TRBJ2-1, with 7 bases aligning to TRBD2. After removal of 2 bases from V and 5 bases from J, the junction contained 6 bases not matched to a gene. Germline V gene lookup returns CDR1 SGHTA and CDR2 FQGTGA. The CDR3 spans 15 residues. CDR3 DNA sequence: TGTGCCAGCAGCTTATCTAGCGGACACCACAATGAGCAGTTCTTC. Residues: CASSLSSGHHNEQFF. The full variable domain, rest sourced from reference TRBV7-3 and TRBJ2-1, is GAGVSQTPSNKVTEKGKYVELRCDPISGHTALYWYRQSLGQGPEFLIYFQGTGAADDSGLPNDRFFAVRPEGSVSTLKIQRTERGDSAVYLCASSLSSGHHNEQFFGPGTRLTVL.

The DNA of the CDR3 is TGTGCCAGCGACCCCGGGATGGATGAGCAGTTCTTC. It specifies CASDPGMDEQFF. This chain links TRBV2 with TRBJ2-1, with D possibly TRBD2 on 5 matching bases. The V end was cut by 8 bases, the J end by 8 bases, with 13 bases between. Germline loops: CDR1 SNHLY, CDR2 FYNNEI. The CDR3 contains 12 residues.